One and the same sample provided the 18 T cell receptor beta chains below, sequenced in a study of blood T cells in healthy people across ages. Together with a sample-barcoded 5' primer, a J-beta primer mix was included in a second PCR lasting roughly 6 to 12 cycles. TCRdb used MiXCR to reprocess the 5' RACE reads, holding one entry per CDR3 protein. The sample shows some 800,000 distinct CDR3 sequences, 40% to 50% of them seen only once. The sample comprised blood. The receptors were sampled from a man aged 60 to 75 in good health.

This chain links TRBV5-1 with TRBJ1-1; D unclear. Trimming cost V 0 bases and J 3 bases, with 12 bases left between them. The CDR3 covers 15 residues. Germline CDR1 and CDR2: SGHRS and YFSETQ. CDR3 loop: CASSLGRVADTEAFF. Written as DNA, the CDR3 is TGCGCCAGCAGCTTGGGAAGGGTTGCGGACACTGAAGCTTTCTTT.

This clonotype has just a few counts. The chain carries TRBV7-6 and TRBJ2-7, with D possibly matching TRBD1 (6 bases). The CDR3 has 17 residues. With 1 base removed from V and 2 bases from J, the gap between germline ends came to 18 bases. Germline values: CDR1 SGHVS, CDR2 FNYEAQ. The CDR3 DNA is TGTGCCAGCAGCTTAGACCCGCTTTCAAGGGGGACCTACGAGCAGTACTTC. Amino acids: CASSLDPLSRGTYEQYF.

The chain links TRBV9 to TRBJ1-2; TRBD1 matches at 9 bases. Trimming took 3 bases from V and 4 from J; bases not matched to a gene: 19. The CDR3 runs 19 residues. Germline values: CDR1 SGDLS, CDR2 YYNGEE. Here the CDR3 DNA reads TGTGCCAGCAGCGAAACAACGGGACAGGGAGACAGGGGGGGCTATGGCTACACCTTC. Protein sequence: CASSETTGQGDRGGYGYTF.

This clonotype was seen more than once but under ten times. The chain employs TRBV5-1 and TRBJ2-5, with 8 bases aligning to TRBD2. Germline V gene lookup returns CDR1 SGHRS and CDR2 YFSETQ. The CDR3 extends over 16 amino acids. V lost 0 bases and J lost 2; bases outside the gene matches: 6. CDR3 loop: CASSLGQRGSQETQYF. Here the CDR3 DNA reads TGCGCCAGCAGCTTGGGTCAGCGGGGGTCTCAAGAGACCCAGTACTTC.

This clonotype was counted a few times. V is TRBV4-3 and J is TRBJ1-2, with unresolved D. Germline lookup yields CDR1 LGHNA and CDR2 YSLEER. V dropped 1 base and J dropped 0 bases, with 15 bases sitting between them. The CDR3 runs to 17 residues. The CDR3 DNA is TGCGCCAGCAGCCAAGCCCTTGCAACGGACCCTAACTATGGCTACACCTTC. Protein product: CASSQALATDPNYGYTF.

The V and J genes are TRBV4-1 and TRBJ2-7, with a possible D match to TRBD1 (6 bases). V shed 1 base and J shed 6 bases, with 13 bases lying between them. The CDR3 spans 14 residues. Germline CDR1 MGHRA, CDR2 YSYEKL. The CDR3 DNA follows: TGCGCCAGCAGCCAAGTAACAGGGTCAGGCGAGCAGTACTTC. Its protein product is CASSQVTGSGEQYF.

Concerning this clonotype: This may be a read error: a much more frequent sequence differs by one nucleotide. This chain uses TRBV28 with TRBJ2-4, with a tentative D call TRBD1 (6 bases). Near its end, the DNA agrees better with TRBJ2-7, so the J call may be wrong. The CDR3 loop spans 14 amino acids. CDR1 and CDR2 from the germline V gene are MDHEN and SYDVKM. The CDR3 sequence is CASSTGSHSGEQYF. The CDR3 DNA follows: TGTGCCAGCAGCACAGGGTCTCATTCTGGCGAGCAGTACTTC.

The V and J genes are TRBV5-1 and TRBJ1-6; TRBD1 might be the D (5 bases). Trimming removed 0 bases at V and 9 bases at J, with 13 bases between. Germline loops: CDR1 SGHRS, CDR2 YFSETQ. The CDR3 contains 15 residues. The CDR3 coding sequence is TGCGCCAGCAGCTTGGGACGGGACGGAGGTTCACCCCTCCACTTT. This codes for CASSLGRDGGSPLHF.

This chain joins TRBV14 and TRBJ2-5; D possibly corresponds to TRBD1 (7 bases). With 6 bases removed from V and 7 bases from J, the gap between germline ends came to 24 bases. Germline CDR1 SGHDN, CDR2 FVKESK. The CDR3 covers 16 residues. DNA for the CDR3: TGTGCCAGCAGACAACCGGGGGACAGCCAGGGGGTGACCCAGTACTTC. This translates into CASRQPGDSQGVTQYF.

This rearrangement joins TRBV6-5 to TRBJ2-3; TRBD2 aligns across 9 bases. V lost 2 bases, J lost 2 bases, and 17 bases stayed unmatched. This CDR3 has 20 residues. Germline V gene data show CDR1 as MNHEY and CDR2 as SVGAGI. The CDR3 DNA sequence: TGTGCCAGCAGTTACAGAGGTCGAGCGGGGGGCCTCAGGGCCACAGATACGCAGTATTTT. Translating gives CASSYRGRAGGLRATDTQYF.

The CDR3 region is CASQEDGNTGELFF. The CDR3 DNA is TGCGCCAGCCAAGAGGACGGTAACACCGGGGAGCTGTTTTTT. This chain uses TRBV4-3 with TRBJ2-2; D call uncertain. Trimming removed 8 bases from V and 2 bases from J, with 12 bases in between. Germline loops: CDR1 LGHNA, CDR2 YSLEER. The CDR3 runs to 14 residues.

This chain's CDR3 is CSARDSRRYYEQYF. As DNA, the CDR3 is TGCAGTGCTAGAGATTCGAGACGGTACTACGAGCAGTACTTC. V usage is TRBV20-1 and J usage is TRBJ2-7, with D hard to call. The V end was cut by 0 bases, the J end by 3 bases, with 12 bases between. The germline V gene has CDR1 DFQATT and CDR2 SNEGSKA (reference sequence). This CDR3 contains 14 residues.

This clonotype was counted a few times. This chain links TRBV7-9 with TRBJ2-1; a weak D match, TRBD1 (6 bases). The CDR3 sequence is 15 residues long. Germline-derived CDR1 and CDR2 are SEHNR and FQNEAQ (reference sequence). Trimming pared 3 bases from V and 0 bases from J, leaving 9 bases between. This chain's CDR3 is CASSFSGASYNEQFF. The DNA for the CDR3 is TGTGCCAGCAGCTTCTCAGGGGCCTCCTACAATGAGCAGTTCTTC.

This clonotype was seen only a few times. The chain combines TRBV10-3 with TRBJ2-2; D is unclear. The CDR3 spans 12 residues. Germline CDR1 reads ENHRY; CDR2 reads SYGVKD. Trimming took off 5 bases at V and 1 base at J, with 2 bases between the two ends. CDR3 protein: CAISLNTGELFF. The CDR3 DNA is TGTGCCATCAGTCTGAACACCGGGGAGCTGTTTTTT.

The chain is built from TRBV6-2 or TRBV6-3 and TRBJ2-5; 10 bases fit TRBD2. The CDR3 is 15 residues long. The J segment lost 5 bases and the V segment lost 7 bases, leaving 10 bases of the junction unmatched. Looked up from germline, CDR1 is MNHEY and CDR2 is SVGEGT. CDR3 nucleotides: TGTGCCAGCATGGGGCTAGCGGGGGAACTTGAGACCCAGTACTTC. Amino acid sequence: CASMGLAGELETQYF.

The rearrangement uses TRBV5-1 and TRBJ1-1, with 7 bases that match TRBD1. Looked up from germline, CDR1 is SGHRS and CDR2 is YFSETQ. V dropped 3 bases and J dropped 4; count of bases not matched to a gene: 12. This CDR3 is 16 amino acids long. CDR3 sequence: CASSSGGRQGGTEAFF. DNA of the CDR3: TGCGCCAGCAGCTCCGGGGGTAGACAGGGAGGCACTGAAGCTTTCTTT.

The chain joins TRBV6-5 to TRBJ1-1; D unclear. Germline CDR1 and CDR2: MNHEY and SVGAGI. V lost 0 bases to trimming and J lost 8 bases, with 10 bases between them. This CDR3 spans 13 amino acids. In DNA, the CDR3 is TGTGCCAGCAGTTACTCCTATCGCCGGGAAGCTTTCTTT. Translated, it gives CASSYSYRREAFF.

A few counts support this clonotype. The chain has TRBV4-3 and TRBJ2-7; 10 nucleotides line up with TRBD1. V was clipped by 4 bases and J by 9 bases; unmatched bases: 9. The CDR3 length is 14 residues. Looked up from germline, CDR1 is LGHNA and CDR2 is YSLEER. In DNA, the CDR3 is TGCGCCAGCAGCCCGGGACAGGGGACCGTGACGCAGTACTTC. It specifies CASSPGQGTVTQYF.